The 4 T cell receptor beta chains below all came from one sample that was sequenced in a study of blood T cells in healthy people across ages. With a J-beta primer mix and a sample-barcoded 5' primer, a second PCR ran about 7 to 11 cycles. TCRdb called the 5' RACE reads again in MiXCR, with one record for every CDR3 protein. The data contain 700,000 to 850,000 distinct CDR3 sequences, roughly 50% of them singletons. The sequencing sample was made of blood. These TCRs come from an elderly man in good health.

This clonotype was found once. The chain combines TRBV20-1 with TRBJ2-5, with D unclear. The V gene's germline CDR1 is DFQATT and CDR2 SNEGSKA (reference sequence). The CDR3 runs 12 residues. V was pared by 1 base and J by 11 bases, with 14 bases between. The CDR3 DNA reads as TGCAGTGCTAGAGTAGGGTTGGATGAGCAGTACTTC. Protein sequence: CSARVGLDEQYF.

The chain joins TRBV28 to TRBJ1-4; D call uncertain. Germline V CDR1 and CDR2: MDHEN, SYDVKM. This CDR3 has 12 residues. V was cut by 8 bases and J by 7 bases, with 11 bases left in between. The chain's CDR3 is CASRVPSEKLFF. In nucleotides, the CDR3 is TGTGCCAGCCGAGTCCCCAGTGAAAAACTGTTTTTT.

This chain uses TRBV5-1 with TRBJ2-3, with 9 bases fitting TRBD2. Trimming removed 4 bases from V and 2 bases from J; junction bases left unmatched: 8. Germline CDR1 is SGHRS and CDR2 is YFSETQ. The CDR3 runs 16 residues. The CDR3 is CASSPIAGVPTDTQYF. The CDR3 DNA reads TGCGCCAGCAGCCCCATAGCGGGAGTCCCCACAGATACGCAGTATTTT.

The J gene is TRBJ2-1, the V gene TRBV6-2 or TRBV6-3, with 9 nucleotides matching TRBD2. Germline-derived CDR1 and CDR2 are MNHEY and SVGEGT. After removal of 6 bases from V and 3 bases from J, the junction contained 6 bases not matched to a gene. The CDR3 loop spans 15 amino acids. The CDR3 nucleotides read TGTGCCAGCAGAAAGACTAGCGGTTACTACAATGAGCAGTTCTTC. Amino acid sequence: CASRKTSGYYNEQFF.